This T cell receptor beta chain is from a study of T-cell reconstitution after alpha-beta-depleted transplantation in children listed by TCRdb under 2016. For the study in its entirety: Using TCR repertoire profiling, the study quantitatively followed how T-cell immune reconstitution unfolded in children after TCRalphabeta/CD19-depleted allogeneic hematopoietic cell transplantation.

Libraries were prepared through PCR. Sequencing was carried out with an Illumina HiSeq 2500. TCR library preparation used molecular barcoding, with unique molecular identifiers applied to normalize quantification of the TCRbeta repertoire. The public reads were reprocessed in TCRdb via fastp at Q25 and MiXCR, keeping in-frame beta chains. Rows with a matching CDR3 protein are joined into one entry that keeps the most common DNA and genes. The table for this sample lists 230,000 or so distinct CDR3 sequences; more than 7.5% of them were counted only once. The ten top clones hold over 4.5% of the sample. The V end loses 1 base and the J end loses 2 bases, and a stretch of 11 bases separates them. The germline V gene (reference sequence) yields GTSNPN for CDR1 and SVGIG for CDR2. Reading from cysteine to phenylalanine, the CDR3 counts 14 amino acids. The entry retains the CDR3 DNA only, 42 bases that are in frame from base 1.

Many counts were recorded for this clonotype. What this receptor recognizes is not known. Nothing much larger sits one base from this clone, and base qualities are not available. This chain joins TRBV30 to TRBJ1-2; a tentative D call is TRBD1 (6 bases match). The sequencing here drew on PBMCs from the stem cell graft donor, taken from the stem cell graft. The receptor was derived from a human donor who donated a stem cell graft to a child with SCID. The CDR3 reads as follows: CAWSGQALNYGYTF. The nucleotides are TGTGCCTGGAGTGGACAGGCACTAAACTATGGCTACACCTTC. The CDR3, completed at both ends by the reference TRBV30 and TRBJ1-2 genes, gives the full variable domain SQTIHQWPATLVQPVGSPLSLECTVEGTSNPNLYWYRQAAGRGLQLLFYSVGIGQISSEVPQNLSASRPQDRQFILSSKKLLLSDSGFYLCAWSGQALNYGYTFGSGTRLTVV.